The rows below give T cell receptor beta chains drawn from one sample of a study of vaccination and CD4 T cells after COVID-19. These receptors lack a known antigen. MiXCR was run by TCRdb on the PCR reads, yielding one entry per CDR3 protein. The table has roughly 7,000 distinct CDR3 sequences, about 25% seen once. This specimen was CD4+ T cells from blood, cultured in vitro, taken after SARS-CoV-2 vaccination. The receptors were sampled from a human donor who had recovered from COVID-19. Each CDR3 is given with its conserved first and last residue. Each record gives: V gene, CDR3 protein.

>TRBV29-1
CSVPGTVYEQYF
>TRBV6-1
CASPKGGPTDTQYF
>TRBV28
CASSTQDGLGTQYF
>TRBV7-2
CASSLAGGVNYGYTF
>TRBV5-4
CASSDKGTAAYGYTF
>TRBV20-1
CSASRQGVGETQYF
>TRBV28
CASSSRRGDYEQYF
>TRBV20-1
CSAQTGGRNYGYTF
>TRBV28
CASSTPGQGNQPQHF
>TRBV6-1
CASKYGIVTEAFF
>TRBV7-2
CASSSRGGTDDTNYGYTF
>TRBV2
CASSEGAGGQETQYF
>TRBV6-1
CASHTGTGGFNEQFF
>TRBV28
CVAGGGRRTEAFF
>TRBV10-3
CAISVQGWNTEAFF
>TRBV7-2
CASSLYRGYEQYF
>TRBV20-1
CSARDAGSHIQYF
>TRBV20-1
CSAPGGVKYEQYF
>TRBV27
CASSLRGGGDTQYF
>TRBV28
CASRPTAGGTHDF
>TRBV2
CASSGQGLGYTF
>TRBV7-2
CASSPSRTDTQYF
>TRBV10-3
CAISGGLGDSSYNEQFF
>TRBV27
CASSTRWNTEAFF
>TRBV7-6
CASSPGLAVNTGELFF
>TRBV20-1
CSAFLAGFADTQYF
>TRBV4-3
CASSQGTGADYGYTF
>TRBV7-9
CASSPGGGYIQYF
>TRBV7-9
CASRRTSDSPLHF
>TRBV7-2
CASSLAHRSNEQFF
>TRBV6-1
CASSPLRTGYEQYF
>TRBV28
CASSLSRTGNSPLHF
>TRBV20-1
CSARAPTSPDTQYF
>TRBV20-1
CSARSYNEQFF
>TRBV6-2/TRBV6-3
CASNYSPGALDGYTF
>TRBV5-1
CASSLGYEDTQYF
>TRBV20-1
CSANPDPGLAVYNEQFF
>TRBV29-1
CSVRQGGNSPLHF
>TRBV29-1
CSVGMGRDGYTF
>TRBV15
CATSRDQLGAKETQYF
>TRBV7-2
CASSRPGFRNQPQHF
>TRBV6-1
CASIPSGRNEQFF
>TRBV28
CASSWTAGEQYF
>TRBV20-1
CSAVDGTRNTEAFF
>TRBV6-1
CANQVDRAFQPQHF
>TRBV19
CASSILYRGRTEAFF
>TRBV27
CASSPRATYSYEQYF
>TRBV7-9
CASSSFTGTSAFLYF
>TRBV28
CASSYGTGHNEQFF
>TRBV27
CASSPSRAANTGELFF
>TRBV9
CASSVGGGPATETQYF
>TRBV7-8
CASSLETLVRNEQYF
>TRBV4-1
CASSQEGGRPYSYEQYF
>TRBV6-1
CASSEFRGRTDTQYF
>TRBV6-1
CASRGQISQPQHF
>TRBV27
CASSLRGAQGYTF
>TRBV4-1
CASSQNLLGRGTIPYGYTF
>TRBV7-9
CASSLYGGSGVRQYF
>TRBV7-2
CASSRAPTSQSHEQFF
>TRBV7-3
CASSPGGGSGAYEQYF